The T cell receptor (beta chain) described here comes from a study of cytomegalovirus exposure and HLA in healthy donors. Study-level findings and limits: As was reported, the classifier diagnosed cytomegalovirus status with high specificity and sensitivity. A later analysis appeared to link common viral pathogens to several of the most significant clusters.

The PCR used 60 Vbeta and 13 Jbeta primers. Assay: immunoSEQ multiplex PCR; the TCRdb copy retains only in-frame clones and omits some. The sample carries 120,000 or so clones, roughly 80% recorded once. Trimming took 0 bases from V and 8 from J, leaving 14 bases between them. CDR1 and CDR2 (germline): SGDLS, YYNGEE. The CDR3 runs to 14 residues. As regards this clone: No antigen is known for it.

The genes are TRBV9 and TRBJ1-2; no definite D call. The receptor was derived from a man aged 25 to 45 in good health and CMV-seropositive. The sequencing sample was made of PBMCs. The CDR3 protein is CASSVDPAGRGYTF. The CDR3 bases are TGTGCCAGCAGCGTAGATCCCGCAGGTCGGGGCTACACCTTC.